The rows below give T cell receptor beta chains drawn from one sample of a study of vaccination and CD4 T cells after COVID-19. TCRdb re-called the PCR reads through MiXCR, storing one row per CDR3 protein. The sample includes some 1,400 distinct CDR3 sequences, around 12% of them seen just once. Their specific antigens are unknown. The specimen was CD4+ T cells from blood, cultured in vitro. These receptors all come from a human donor in good health. Each CDR3 is given with its conserved first and last residue. Each record gives: D gene, V gene, clone size, J gene, CDR3 length, CDR3 protein, CDR3 DNA. A D gene is named only where the DNA matches it firmly. The size entry is marked missing in some rows and otherwise reads once, few, many or a size class.

>TRBD1|TRBV20-1|large|TRBJ2-5|11
CSADREETQYF
TGCAGTGCGGACAGGGAAGAGACCCAGTACTTC
>TRBD2|TRBV5-4|.|TRBJ2-7|14
CASSLTGTSAGQYF
TGTGCCAGCAGTTTGACCGGGACTAGCGCGGGTCAGTACTTC
>.|TRBV6-1|medium-sized|TRBJ2-5|11
CASRGQETQYF
TGTGCCAGCCGGGGCCAAGAGACCCAGTACTTC
>.|TRBV9|.|TRBJ1-1|14
CASSRDVGNTEAFF
TGTGCCAGCAGCCGGGATGTGGGGAACACTGAAGCTTTCTTT
>.|TRBV2|large|TRBJ1-2|13
CASSESSNYGYTF
TGTGCCAGCAGTGAATCGTCTAACTATGGCTACACCTTC
>TRBD2|TRBV5-1|few|TRBJ2-7|14
CASSFSGGGFEQYF
TGCGCCAGCAGCTTTAGCGGGGGGGGTTTCGAGCAGTACTTC
>.|TRBV28|few|TRBJ1-3|16
CASSFLGTYSGNTIYF
TGTGCCAGCAGTTTTTTAGGGACCTACTCTGGAAACACCATATATTTT
>.|TRBV23-1|large|TRBJ1-2|14
CASSLQGGYYGYTF
TGCGCCAGCAGTCTACAAGGGGGTTACTATGGCTACACCTTC
>.|TRBV18|few|TRBJ2-3|15
CASSPVGGGTDTQYF
TGTGCCAGCTCACCGGTTGGCGGTGGCACAGATACGCAGTATTTT
>.|TRBV9|few|TRBJ1-6|15
CASSVGVGDNSPLHF
TGTGCCAGCAGCGTGGGGGTAGGGGACAATTCACCCCTCCACTTT
>.|TRBV6-1|medium-sized|TRBJ2-7|13
CASTNSGAYEQYF
TGTGCCAGCACGAATAGCGGCGCCTACGAGCAGTACTTC
>TRBD2|TRBV27|large|TRBJ2-3|15
CASSLGRRGGSKQYF
TGTGCCAGCAGTTTAGGGAGGCGCGGGGGATCTAAGCAGTATTTT